A single sample gave rise to the 10 T cell receptor beta chains below, sequenced in a study of circulating CD8 cells and anti-PD-1 response in melanoma. From live CD3+CD8+TCRalphabeta+ cells, four PD-1 and/or TIGIT subsets were sorted. Each library started from about 14 ng of total RNA using the QIAseq Immune Repertoire TCR panel. TCRdb reprocessed the reads via MiXCR and lists one record per CDR3 protein. This sample has about 390 distinct CDR3 sequences; approximately 12% occur once, and the top ten carry 55% to 70%. Sequences were derived from CD8+ T cells from PBMCs, sampled at baseline or after one month of anti-PD-1 therapy (not recorded which). These receptors were collected from a human donor with melanoma.

By proportion, this clonotype is large (0.1 to 1%). The V gene is TRBV2, the J gene TRBJ1-1, with D maybe TRBD1 (5 bases). V was clipped by 8 bases and J by 11 bases, with 12 bases between them. This CDR3 is 10 amino acids long. Germline CDR1 and CDR2: SNHLY and FYNNEI. The CDR3 nucleotides are TGTGCCAGCTTTTTGACAGACGCTTTCTTT. Its protein product is CASFLTDAFF.

By proportion, this clonotype is medium-sized. The chain carries TRBV2 and TRBJ2-3; tentatively, D is TRBD2 (6 bases). Looked up from germline, CDR1 is SNHLY and CDR2 is FYNNEI. The CDR3 length is 15 residues. V shed 3 bases and J shed 3 bases, with 13 bases lying between them. Here the CDR3 DNA reads TGTGCCAGCAGTGACCAGACCGGGGGAACAGATACGCAGTATTTT. It encodes CASSDQTGGTDTQYF.

This clonotype is termed large. The V call is TRBV6-2 or TRBV6-3, the J call TRBJ2-7; D uncertain. The CDR3 is 11 amino acids. CDR1 is MNHEY, CDR2 SVGEGT, per germline. V was trimmed by 2 bases and J by 7 bases, leaving 6 bases between them. The CDR3 sequence is CASSYPSEQYF. The DNA for the CDR3 is TGTGCCAGCAGTTACCCAAGTGAGCAGTACTTC.

Relative to its sample, this clonotype is large. V gene TRBV10-3 combines with J gene TRBJ2-7; TRBD1 aligns across 7 bases. The V segment lost 9 bases and the J segment 7 bases; nucleotides outside the gene matches: 9. This CDR3 region has 12 residues. The germline CDR1 and CDR2 sequences are ENHRY and SYGVKD. Here the CDR3 reads CAMGQSFWEQYF. As DNA, the CDR3 is TGTGCCATGGGACAGTCTTTCTGGGAGCAGTACTTC.

This clonotype was seen only a few times. V gene TRBV14 combines with J gene TRBJ1-1; D is undetermined. This CDR3 is built from 14 residues. From germline, CDR1 is SGHDN and CDR2 FVKESK. The ends were cut back, 4 bases at V and 2 bases at J, with 11 bases in the middle. CDR3 DNA: TGTGCCAGCAGCCTTATACATGGAAACACTGAAGCTTTCTTT. Residues: CASSLIHGNTEAFF.

This clonotype was detected only a few times. V usage is TRBV7-3 and J usage is TRBJ2-5, with D maybe TRBD1 (6 bases). From germline, CDR1 is SGHTA and CDR2 FQGTGA. The CDR3 consists of 15 residues. V gave up 4 bases and J gave up 4 bases, with 16 bases separating them. The CDR3 sequence is CASSSTGTWGETQYF. In DNA, the CDR3 is TGTGCCAGCAGCTCCACCGGGACATGGGGAGAGACCCAGTACTTC.

This clonotype is judged large. The chain combines TRBV19 with TRBJ2-1, with a possible D match to TRBD1 (5 bases). This CDR3 is 15 amino acids long. With 1 base removed from V and 4 bases from J, the gap between germline ends came to 11 bases. CDR1 LNHDA and CDR2 SQIVND come from the germline V gene (reference sequence). The CDR3 is CASSIVTGPYNEQFF. CDR3 nucleotides: TGTGCCAGTAGTATAGTTACAGGTCCATACAATGAGCAGTTCTTC.

In its sample, this clonotype was seen a few times. The chain employs TRBV7-7 and TRBJ2-1, with 15 bases identical to TRBD2. V was clipped by 5 bases and J by 8 bases; unmatched bases: 4. The CDR3 extends over 15 amino acids. Germline V gene data show CDR1 as SSHAT and CDR2 as FNYEAQ (reference sequence). This CDR3 is CASSLGTSGGHEQFF. CDR3 nucleotide sequence: TGTGCCAGCAGCCTCGGGACTAGCGGGGGGCATGAGCAGTTCTTC.

Judged by abundance, this clonotype is medium-sized. In DNA, the CDR3 is TGTGCCAGTAGTGTAGCGAGCACAGATACGCAGTATTTT. As protein: CASSVASTDTQYF. V is TRBV19 and J is TRBJ2-3; D perhaps matches TRBD2 (5 bases). Trimming left V 5 bases short and J 0 bases short, with 6 bases between. The CDR3 contains 13 residues. The germline gives CDR1 LNHDA, CDR2 SQIVND (reference sequence).

This clonotype is judged medium-sized. The chain uses TRBV2 and TRBJ2-1, with a possible D match to TRBD1 (5 bases). The CDR3 length is 14 residues. CDR1 SNHLY and CDR2 FYNNEI come from the germline V gene. The V end lost 3 bases, the J end lost 5 bases, and 11 bases lay between the germline ends. The CDR3 DNA sequence: TGTGCCAGCAGTGATCTGACAGCTAACAATGAGCAGTTCTTC. Its translation: CASSDLTANNEQFF.